Detailed here is one TCR beta chain. Its cognate antigen is unknown. The read terminates 3 residues ahead of where the CDR3 ends, so the germline J gene completes it. The CDR3 has 17 amino acids. The germline V gene has CDR1 SNHLY and CDR2 FYNNEI. Deletions cut 3 bases from V and 5 bases from J, with 22 bases between. Profiled with immunoSEQ multiplex PCR; TCRdb holds only in-frame clones, not every one. The sample data list about 20,000 clones. This sample stems from a study of T cells in women clearing cervical HPV infection. About the study: Controls' single incident HPV16 infection cleared within 12 months without precancer.

Notes on the study in general: Associations may precede or follow infection; HPV-specific or memory T cells were not isolated. CIN3+ cases had significantly higher TCR richness than controls; evenness did not differ. Cases carried less TRBV6-7 than controls: about 0.1% versus 0.15%.

This chain links TRBV2 with TRBJ1-2, with a weak D call TRBD1 (6 bases). Sequencing input: blood buffy coat. This clonotype originated in a woman between 18 and 70 years old with a cervical HPV16 infection that either progressed to CIN3+ or cleared (not recorded which). The covered CDR3 bases are TGTGCCAGCAGTGATGCCATCTTGGGGGCCAAGGGATATGGC. This sequence encodes CASSDAILGAKGYG. The full CDR3 protein is CASSDAILGAKGYGYTF.